The 3 T cell receptor beta chains reported below all come from one sample, sequenced in a study of PD-1 blockade in classical Hodgkin lymphoma. Assay used: immunoSEQ multiplex PCR; TCRdb lists only in-frame clones, some missing. The profile shows tens of thousands of clones, 85% to 90% of them singletons. Documented time point: cycle 4 day 1 (C4D1), after about 6 weeks of nivolumab. Every patient had relapsed following autologous stem cell transplantation, and cohorts differed in brentuximab vedotin exposure. The authors purified CD4+ T cells from thawed PBMCs by magnetic negative selection. The sample here was CD4+ T cells from blood, taken before the fourth cycle of nivolumab. The receptors stem from a human donor with classical Hodgkin lymphoma.

The chain recombines TRBV10-3 with TRBJ1-3; tentatively, D is TRBD1 (5 bases). Looked up from germline, CDR1 is ENHRY and CDR2 is SYGVKD. V was cut by 2 bases and J by 0 bases, with 11 bases left in between. This CDR3 region has 16 residues. CDR3: CAISEGAQHSGNTIYF. The CDR3 coding sequence is TGTGCCATCAGTGAGGGGGCTCAACACTCTGGAAACACCATATATTTT.

The genes are TRBV18 and TRBJ2-7, with 14 nucleotides matching TRBD2. V lost 4 bases, J lost 6 bases, and 5 bases stayed unmatched. This CDR3 spans 15 amino acids. Germline V gene lookup returns CDR1 KGHSH and CDR2 LQKENI. CDR3 DNA: TGTGCCAGCTCACAGCCGGGACTAGCGGGAGTCGAGCAGTACTTC. It codes for CASSQPGLAGVEQYF.

This clone was recorded only once. V usage is TRBV5-1 and J usage is TRBJ2-2; 14 bases align to TRBD2. The V gene end was trimmed by 9 bases and the J gene end by 7 bases; junction bases not matched to a gene: 11. The CDR3 spans 16 residues. CDR1 and CDR2 (germline): SGHRS, YFSETQ. CDR3 coding DNA: TGCGCCACTAAACCGGGACTAGCGGGAGATGTCGGGGAGCTGTTTTTT. Translation gives CATKPGLAGDVGELFF.